This TCR beta chain was sequenced for a study of beta chain features in type 1 diabetes. Study results and caveats: Shorter TCRB CDR3s, moderately but significantly so, marked every one of the four CD4+ subsets in Type 1 diabetes patients.

Expressed TCRB transcripts were sequenced after all isolated RNA was converted to cDNA. Measured with immunoSEQ multiplex PCR; TCRdb has only the in-frame clones, and not every one. The sample shows 120,000 to 150,000 clones, about 12% of them seen only once. This clone was detected only a few times. Its antigen is currently unknown. Germline V gene sequence: CDR1 MDHEN, CDR2 SYDVKM. The CDR3 has 17 residues. The J segment lost 6 bases and the V segment lost 5 bases, leaving 14 bases of the junction unmatched. This chain connects TRBV28 to TRBJ1-2, with TRBD1 matching over 11 bases. The TCR comes from a young man with type 1 diabetes. Sequences were obtained from central memory CD4+ T cells from blood. In nucleotides, the CDR3 is TGTGCCAGCAGTCCGGCGGGACAGGGGGGTGTCGACGATGGCTACACCTTC. Amino acid sequence: CASSPAGQGGVDDGYTF.